The clone carrying this T cell receptor beta chain was seen more than once but under ten times. The target antigen is unknown. This sample was included in a study of response to subunit inactivated influenza vaccine. Trimming removed 3 bases at V and 8 bases at J, with 13 bases between. The CDR3 runs 13 residues. The study, taken as a whole, reports: Each seasonal flu vaccination may recruit only limited new T cells, authors suggested.

A single record per CDR3 protein comes from TCRdb applying MiXCR to the RT-PCR reads. The sample lists 600,000 to 850,000 distinct CDR3 sequences; around 13% were seen once. The sequencing used PBMCs from blood, collected approximately 15 days before vaccination. The sequence was collected from a man aged 45-65 years who received an inactivated influenza vaccine. This chain links TRBV12-3 or TRBV12-4 with TRBJ1-2; D gene uncertain. Here the CDR3 reads CASSFAATVGYTF. As DNA, the CDR3 is TGTGCCAGCAGTTTTGCGGCAACTGTGGGCTACACCTTC.